A single sample gave rise to the 14 T cell receptor beta chains below, sequenced in a study of CDR3 diversity in severe acne (dated by TCRdb to the late 2010s). Libraries were built with PCR. Sequencing was performed on an Illumina HiSeq 2000. TCRdb itself trimmed the public reads at Q25 with fastp, ran MiXCR and retained productive beta chains. Every entry covers one CDR3 protein and lists the most common genes and DNA from its rows. The table for this sample lists more than 70,000 distinct CDR3 sequences; around half of them were counted only once. Of the sample, about 9.4% falls within the top ten clones. Sequenced: blood. Source of these receptors: a male donor in good health, serving as a control.

This clonotype is labeled as medium-sized (0.01 to 0.1%). V is TRBV7-9 and J is TRBJ2-7; TRBD2 matches 11 bases. This CDR3 is built from 16 residues. CDR1 and CDR2 (germline): SEHNR, FQNEAQ (reference sequence). V was clipped by 5 bases and J by 3 bases; unmatched bases: 9. CDR3 protein: CASSTLLAGVVYEQYF. CDR3 bases: TGTGCCAGCAGCACGTTACTAGCGGGAGTGGTCTACGAGCAGTACTTC.

The table lists this clonotype with a count of one. J is TRBJ1-2 and V is TRBV5-1; D call uncertain. Germline values: CDR1 SGHRS, CDR2 YFSETQ. V lost 0 bases to trimming and J lost 4 bases, with 16 bases between them. The CDR3 loop spans 16 amino acids. The CDR3 coding sequence is TGCGCCAGCAGCTTGGAAGTGCAGACTTCTCTCTATGGCTACACCTTC. Translated: CASSLEVQTSLYGYTF.

V is TRBV18 and J is TRBJ1-5; D uncertain. The CDR3 is made up of 15 amino acids. The V and J ends lost 6 bases and 0 bases respectively, with 12 bases between them. Germline V lookup: CDR1 KGHSH, CDR2 LQKENI. The CDR3 sequence is CASSRGSSSNQPQHF. The DNA for the CDR3 is TGTGCCAGCTCCCGCGGGTCATCTAGCAATCAGCCCCAGCATTTT.

The V and J genes are TRBV20-1 and TRBJ2-3; 9 nucleotides match TRBD2. Germline V lookup: CDR1 DFQATT, CDR2 SNEGSKA (reference sequence). V lost 5 bases, J lost 5 bases, and 11 bases stayed unmatched. There are 15 residues in the CDR3. This chain's CDR3 is CSAADVAGERDTQYF. CDR3 DNA: TGCAGTGCTGCCGACGTAGCGGGGGAGAGAGATACGCAGTATTTT.

The count of this clonotype is one. This chain links TRBV7-3 with TRBJ2-5, with D perhaps given as TRBD1 or TRBD2 (7 bases each). The CDR3 extends over 14 amino acids. CDR1 is SGHTA and CDR2 is FQGTGA in the germline V gene. The V end was cut by 5 bases, the J end by 5 bases, with 15 bases between. This CDR3 is CASSPQGGGETQYF. The CDR3 DNA reads TGTGCCAGCAGCCCCCAGGGGGGGGGGGAGACCCAGTACTTC.

The CDR3 DNA sequence: TGTGCCTGGAGTGAGGCCAAGTGGGCTTTCTTT. Its protein is CAWSEAKWAFF. The J gene is TRBJ1-1, the V gene TRBV30; D remains unclear. The length of the CDR3 is 11 residues. The germline CDR1 and CDR2 sequences are GTSNPN and SVGIG (reference sequence). The ends were cut back, 1 base at V and 11 bases at J, with 11 bases in the middle.

This clonotype is a singleton in its sample. The rearrangement links TRBV7-9 to TRBJ1-5; tentatively, D is TRBD1 (5 bases). The ends were cut back, 1 base at V and 14 bases at J, with 21 bases in the middle. Germline CDR1 SEHNR, CDR2 FQNEAQ (reference sequence). The CDR3 loop spans 15 amino acids. In DNA, the CDR3 is TGTGCCAGCAGCTTAGGAGCGGGAGGGGTAGACTACGAGCATTTT. Translation: CASSLGAGGVDYEHF.

This clonotype turned up a few times. The rearrangement uses TRBV29-1 and TRBJ2-5, with TRBD2 identical over 11 bases. CDR3 length: 12 residues. Germline values: CDR1 SQVTM, CDR2 ANQGSEA. The trim removed 8 bases at V and 4 bases at J, leaving 3 bases unmatched. Here the CDR3 reads CSSLAGGETQYF. The CDR3, as DNA: TGCAGCTCCCTAGCGGGAGGAGAGACCCAGTACTTC.

The chain combines TRBV29-1 with TRBJ1-1; TRBD1 matches 9 bases. Germline assignment: CDR1 SQVTM and CDR2 ANQGSEA. After removal of 5 bases from V and 5 bases from J, the junction contained 3 bases not matched to a gene. The CDR3 is 12 amino acids. This chain's CDR3 is CSVWDRATEAFF. The CDR3 nucleotides read TGCAGCGTTTGGGACAGGGCGACTGAAGCTTTCTTT.

The J gene is TRBJ1-2, the V gene TRBV11-2; no clear D. V shed 6 bases and J shed 7 bases, with 24 bases lying between them. This CDR3 is built from 16 residues. Looked up from germline, CDR1 is SGHAT and CDR2 is FQNNGV. The CDR3 DNA reads TGTGCCAGCAGAAGCTCCAAGACACCGGGCGGTTCTGGCTACACCTTC. Its translation is CASRSSKTPGGSGYTF.

The chain is built from TRBV10-3 and TRBJ1-2, with 9 bases aligning to TRBD1. Trimming removed 4 bases from V and 3 bases from J; junction bases left unmatched: 3. This CDR3 is built from 14 residues. Germline V gives CDR1 ENHRY, CDR2 SYGVKD. The CDR3 nucleotides read TGTGCCATCAGTGGTCGACAGGGGGACTATGGCTACACCTTC. Encoded protein: CAISGRQGDYGYTF.

As to this clonotype: Its ends do not fully match the called genes, so a read error is possible. The CDR3 DNA sequence: TGCGCCAGCAGCCAGGGAACAGGTCAGCCCCGGCATTTT. It translates to CASSQGTGQPRHF. J is TRBJ1-5 and V is TRBV4-1; TRBD1 is a possible D gene (5 bases). Germline V gene data show CDR1 as MGHRA and CDR2 as YSYEKL. The CDR3 loop spans 13 amino acids.

The table lists this clonotype with many counts. Here the CDR3 reads CASSRPRNLNTEAFF. Written as DNA, the CDR3 is TGTGCCAGCAGTCGCCCCCGGAACCTGAACACTGAAGCTTTCTTT. The rearrangement links TRBV28 to TRBJ1-1; D is unresolved. Per the germline V gene, CDR1 is MDHEN and CDR2 is SYDVKM. CDR3 length: 15 amino acids. The ends were cut back, 5 bases at V and 0 bases at J, with 13 bases in the middle.

The chain uses TRBV12-3 or TRBV12-4 and TRBJ1-1; perhaps TRBD1 as D (5 bases). The CDR3 totals 11 residues. V was pared by 3 bases and J by 11 bases, with 10 bases between. The CDR3 is CASSFWGWAFF. For the CDR3, the DNA is TGTGCCAGCAGTTTCTGGGGCTGGGCTTTCTTT.